This T cell receptor beta chain appears in the sequencing data of a study of blood T cell repertoires in COVID-19. Across the study: T cells, B-cell-depleted T cells, or PBMCs supplied cDNA or gDNA.

This clone occurred a few times. Some clones are missing from TCRdb's copy, which holds only in-frame ones; the method was immunoSEQ multiplex PCR. The data contain approximately 260,000 clones, roughly 87% of them singletons. The CDR3 has 15 residues. The ends were cut back, 3 bases at V and 4 bases at J, with 13 bases in the middle. Germline V lookup: CDR1 MDHEN, CDR2 SYDVKM. This receptor was taken from a woman under 40 with acute COVID-19. The V and J genes are TRBV28 and TRBJ1-3; possible D gene TRBD1, 5 bases. The source material was PBMCs or T cells enriched from blood (not recorded which). CDR3 amino acids: CASSFGGRTGNTIYF. The CDR3 bases are TGTGCCAGCAGTTTTGGGGGGAGGACCGGAAACACCATATATTTT.